This is a list of T cell receptor beta chains from one sample in a study of Graves' ophthalmopathy and Graves' hyperthyroidism. From the multiplex PCR reads, TCRdb called clonotypes with MiXCR, one entry per CDR3 protein. This table has 620,000 or so distinct CDR3 sequences, 22% appearing once. The sequenced sample was peripheral blood. Receptors were obtained from a woman between 18 and 30 years old with stable Graves' hyperthyroidism. Some clones in this sample may be carry-over from other donors' samples. CDR3s include the opening cysteine and the closing phenylalanine or tryptophan. Each record gives: clone size, J gene, D gene, V gene, CDR3 DNA, CDR3 protein. D genes are given only for firm matches. Clone size is shown for a subset of rows, as once, few, many or a class of expanded clone.

.	TRBJ1-2	.	TRBV12-3/TRBV12-4	TGTGCCAGCACCTTTTTAATAGGGACTGCTAACTATGGCTACACCTTC	CASTFLIGTANYGYTF
few	TRBJ2-7	.	TRBV3-1	TGTGCCAGCAGTCGAGGGCCAGGCGACGAGCAGTACTTC	CASSRGPGDEQYF
many	TRBJ2-5	.	TRBV13	TGTGCCAGCAGCTTAGCGTGGGCCGACAATCAAGAGACCCAGTACTTC	CASSLAWADNQETQYF
.	TRBJ2-7	.	TRBV19	TGTGCCAGTAGTAGCCTCCTTAGGGGCAGGGACGAGCAGTACTTC	CASSSLLRGRDEQYF
many	TRBJ1-5	TRBD1	TRBV29-1	TGCAGCGTCCTGACAGGGGGCAATCAGCCCCAGCATTTT	CSVLTGGNQPQHF
.	TRBJ2-2	.	TRBV5-1	TGCGCCAGCAGGACAGAACCGGACACCGGGGAGCTGTTTTTT	CASRTEPDTGELFF
.	TRBJ1-3	.	TRBV12-3/TRBV12-4	TGTGCCAGCGGACCTTCTGGGTCTGGAAACACCATATATTTT	CASGPSGSGNTIYF
many	TRBJ2-7	TRBD1	TRBV7-2	TGTGCCAGCAGATATAAGGGGGCAGGGGTTACCCCAAGATTC	CASRYKGAGVTPRF
many	TRBJ2-2	TRBD2	TRBV6-1	TGTGCCAGCAGTGAACTTTGGGTCTTGGGGGGGGACACCGGGGAGCTGTTTTTT	CASSELWVLGGDTGELFF
many	TRBJ1-1	.	TRBV2	TGTGCCAGCAGCTATGGGACCTACACTGAAGCTTTCTTT	CASSYGTYTEAFF
few	TRBJ2-7	.	TRBV4-1	TGCGCCAGCAGCCAAGATTTTCCTATGGCCTACGAGCAGTACTTC	CASSQDFPMAYEQYF
.	TRBJ2-7	.	TRBV20-1	TGCAGTGCTAGAGCAGGCGGGGGCTCCTGGGGCTACGAGCAGTACTTC	CSARAGGGSWGYEQYF
many	TRBJ1-2	.	TRBV28	TGTGCCAGCAGTTTTTTCCTTGACCCTCGATATGGCTACACCTTC	CASSFFLDPRYGYTF
many	TRBJ2-5	.	TRBV5-1	TGCGCCAGCAGCTTGGCCGTCCTTTACCAAGAGACCCAGTACTTC	CASSLAVLYQETQYF
.	TRBJ2-7	.	TRBV18	TGTGCCAGCTCACCTGGACACGGATACTCCTACGAGCAGTACTTC	CASSPGHGYSYEQYF
many	TRBJ1-1	.	TRBV20-1	TGCAGTGCCCGCCCGGGGAACACTGAAGCTTTCTTT	CSARPGNTEAFF
.	TRBJ1-5	.	TRBV4-3	TGCGCCAGCAGCCAGCAGACTATCCAGCCCCAGCATTTT	CASSQQTIQPQHF
.	TRBJ2-5	.	TRBV12-3/TRBV12-4	TGTGCCAGCAGTTTTACCGCCGGGTCCCAAGAGACCCAGTACTTC	CASSFTAGSQETQYF
.	TRBJ1-1	.	TRBV12-3/TRBV12-4	TGTGCCAGCAGACCTATGGGCTTGCGAACCACTGAAGCTTTCTTT	CASRPMGLRTTEAFF
many	TRBJ2-5	.	TRBV19	TGTGCCAGTAGTATGAGGTCGGTGGAGACCCAGTACTTC	CASSMRSVETQYF
few	TRBJ1-1	.	TRBV29-1	TGCAGCGTTGACAGGGGAATGGGCACTGAAGCTTTCTTT	CSVDRGMGTEAFF
many	TRBJ2-2	.	TRBV6-2/TRBV6-3	TGTGCCACTAAACAGGGTGCCGGGAAGCTGTTTTTT	CATKQGAGKLFF
many	TRBJ1-2	.	TRBV14	TGTGCCAGCAGCCCACGACAGGTGGGAGGCTACACCTTC	CASSPRQVGGYTF
.	TRBJ2-2	TRBD1	TRBV19	TGTGCCAGTAACCTCCGGGACAGGGGGCGGTCCGGGGAGCTGTTTTTT	CASNLRDRGRSGELFF
many	TRBJ2-7	.	TRBV2	TGTGCCAGCAGTGAAGGACCCATCTCCTACGAGCAGTACTTC	CASSEGPISYEQYF
many	TRBJ2-5	TRBD1	TRBV20-1	TGCAGTGCTCTCAGGGGGTTTCAAGAGACCCAGTACTTC	CSALRGFQETQYF
few	TRBJ2-5	TRBD2	TRBV6-1	TGTGCCAGCAGTGAAGGGGTGGGGGGGACTAGCGGAAGGGAGACCCAGTACTTC	CASSEGVGGTSGRETQYF
many	TRBJ2-7	TRBD2	TRBV11-2	TGTGCCAGCAGACCGGGACTAGCGGGGATGTACGAGCAGTACTTC	CASRPGLAGMYEQYF
few	TRBJ1-2	.	TRBV9	TGTGCCAGCAGCGTAGGAGCTCCAGGGACAAATGGCTACACCTTC	CASSVGAPGTNGYTF
many	TRBJ1-2	TRBD1	TRBV12-3/TRBV12-4	TGTGCCAGCAGTTTAGTGGCAGGGGGCTATGGCTACACCTTC	CASSLVAGGYGYTF
few	TRBJ2-5	TRBD2	TRBV12-3/TRBV12-4	TGTGCCAGCAGTCCGCCCCTAGCGGAGCAAGAGACCCAGTACTTC	CASSPPLAEQETQYF
.	TRBJ2-7	.	TRBV11-2	TGTGCCAGCAGTCCCACCCGGTGGCTGGGTCACGAGCAGTACTTC	CASSPTRWLGHEQYF
many	TRBJ1-5	.	TRBV18	TGTGCCAGCTCATCGGGCAGAGATCAGCCCCAGCATTTT	CASSSGRDQPQHF
many	TRBJ2-7	.	TRBV29-1	TGCAGCGTTGACCTGGACGGCTACGAGCAGTACTTC	CSVDLDGYEQYF
many	TRBJ2-3	.	TRBV6-2/TRBV6-3	TGTGCCAGCATTAAATCCCCCACCCGGGGTAGCACAGATACGCAGTATTTT	CASIKSPTRGSTDTQYF
many	TRBJ1-1	.	TRBV11-2	TGTGCCAGCAGCTTAATGGGCAGAAGTGCTTTCTTT	CASSLMGRSAFF
many	TRBJ2-5	.	TRBV6-1	TGTGCCTGCAGGGGAGCGGGGTACCAAGAGACCCAGTACTTC	CACRGAGYQETQYF
many	TRBJ1-3	TRBD1	TRBV29-1	TGCAGCCACAGGGGAACTGGAAACACCATATATTTT	CSHRGTGNTIYF
.	TRBJ2-1	TRBD2	TRBV5-1	TGCGCCAGCAGCTTGGCTAGCGGGAACTACAATGAGCAGTTCTTC	CASSLASGNYNEQFF
many	TRBJ2-5	.	TRBV6-5	TGTGCCAGCAGTTACGGGGGCAAACAAGAGACCCAGTACTTC	CASSYGGKQETQYF
many	TRBJ2-7	.	TRBV9	TGTGCCAGCAGCGTAGGGGCATTACAGGGAACCGAGCAGTACTTC	CASSVGALQGTEQYF
few	TRBJ2-7	.	TRBV20-1	TGCAGTGCTAGAAGCTTCTACGAGCAGTACTTC	CSARSFYEQYF
.	TRBJ2-7	.	TRBV27	TGTGCCAGCAGTTTATCTAGGGGCAGGGACTACGAGCAGTACTTC	CASSLSRGRDYEQYF
.	TRBJ1-5	TRBD1	TRBV12-3/TRBV12-4	TGTGCCTTACCCCTACTGACAGGGGTTAATCAGCCCCAGCATTTT	CALPLLTGVNQPQHF
many	TRBJ1-2	.	TRBV7-3	TGTGCCAGCAGCTTATACCCGCCAACAGTTCCGACTGACTATGGCTACACCTTC	CASSLYPPTVPTDYGYTF
.	TRBJ1-5	.	TRBV7-9	TGTGCCAGCAGCTCCCGCGTCGAGAATCAGCCCCAGCATTTT	CASSSRVENQPQHF
.	TRBJ2-5	.	TRBV28	TGTGCCAGCACCGCCTTAGGGGGGACCCAAGAGACCCAGTACTTC	CASTALGGTQETQYF
many	TRBJ2-7	.	TRBV6-1	TGTGCCAGCAGCGCCGGGACCTTCTCCTACGAGCAGTACTTC	CASSAGTFSYEQYF